The T cell receptor beta chain described here comes from a study of control samples from healthy donors and cancer patients. The sample holds a few counts of this clone. Clones were sequenced by immunoSEQ multiplex PCR, and TCRdb holds only the in-frame ones, with some missing. The sample lists 150,000 or so clones; 85% to 90% were seen once. Sequenced input: blood. This receptor was taken from a man aged 30 to 45 in good health.

The CDR3 reads CATSDRTQTGGYTF. CDR3 sequence (DNA): TGTGCCACCAGTGACAGGACGCAAACGGGTGGCTACACCTTC. The chain joins TRBV24-1 to TRBJ1-2; D unresolved. V gave up 4 bases and J gave up 7 bases, with 15 bases separating them. Germline CDR1 is KGHDR and CDR2 is SFDVKD. This CDR3 is 14 amino acids long.